One sample yielded the 12 T cell receptor beta chains listed below, sequenced in a study of T cell responses to AZD1222 COVID-19 vaccine. Assay used: immunoSEQ multiplex PCR; TCRdb lists only in-frame clones, some missing. The table has about 150,000 clones, about nine tenths seen once; the top ten hold 5.5% to 8%. The input for sequencing was peripheral blood, taken after recovery from COVID-19. These receptors were obtained from an adult who had recovered from COVID-19.

The genes are TRBV5-4 and TRBJ2-7; 10 nucleotides agree with TRBD1. Germline loops: CDR1 SGHNT, CDR2 YYREEE (reference sequence). The trim removed 3 bases at V and 3 bases at J, leaving 6 bases unmatched. CDR3 length equals 15 residues. The CDR3 loop is CASSYPGTGDYEQYF. Here the CDR3 DNA reads TGTGCCAGCAGCTACCCCGGGACAGGGGACTACGAGCAGTACTTC.

The chain employs TRBV19 and TRBJ1-2; D is ambiguous. Looked up from germline, CDR1 is LNHDA and CDR2 is SQIVND (reference sequence). The V gene lost 7 bases and the J gene lost 3 bases, with 12 bases spanning the gap. The CDR3 has 13 amino acids. CDR3 coding DNA: TGTGCCAGTATGACGACGGATTACTATGGCTACACCTTC. It specifies CASMTTDYYGYTF. The complete variable domain, with remaining parts taken from reference TRBV19 and TRBJ1-2, reads DGGITQSPKYLFRKEGQNVTLSCEQNLNHDAMYWYRQDPGQGLRLIYYSQIVNDFQKGDIAEGYSVSREKKESFPLTVTSAQKNPTAFYLCASMTTDYYGYTFGSGTRLTVV.

Of note for this clone: Other DNA sequences in this sample translate to the same CDR3. V and J are TRBV5-4 and TRBJ1-3, with D possibly being TRBD1 (6 bases). CDR3 size: 14 residues. Deletions cut 4 bases from V and 0 bases from J, with 8 bases between. CDR1 SGHNT and CDR2 YYREEE come from the germline V gene (reference sequence). CDR3 in amino acids: CASSLQGSGNTIYF. DNA for the CDR3: TGTGCCAGCAGCCTACAGGGCTCTGGAAACACCATATATTTT.

CDR3 sequence (DNA): TGTGCCATCAGCTCTGTCTCGAACACTGAAGCTTTCTTT. Its translation: CAISSVSNTEAFF. This chain uses TRBV10-3 with TRBJ1-1; D is uncertain. With 6 bases removed from V and 1 base from J, the gap between germline ends came to 9 bases. Germline CDR1 reads ENHRY; CDR2 reads SYGVKD. The CDR3 runs to 13 residues.

The rearrangement links TRBV7-6 to TRBJ2-5; tentatively, D is TRBD2 (5 bases). Trimming took off 4 bases at V and 1 base at J, with 10 bases between the two ends. The CDR3 contains 14 residues. CDR1 is SGHVS and CDR2 is FNYEAQ in the germline V gene. In DNA form, the CDR3 reads TGTGCCAGCAGCTCACTAGGCTCCCAAGAGACCCAGTACTTC. It codes for CASSSLGSQETQYF.

The J gene is TRBJ2-2, the V gene TRBV3-1 (or the pseudogene TRBV3-2); possible D gene TRBD2, 5 bases. Germline V gene sequence: CDR1 LGHDT, CDR2 YNNKEL (reference sequence). CDR3 length: 17 amino acids. Trimming shortened V by 1 base and J by 0 bases, and 12 bases separated the two germline ends. CDR3 residues: CASSQVAGFANTGELFF. The CDR3 bases are TGTGCCAGCAGCCAAGTGGCGGGTTTCGCGAACACCGGGGAGCTGTTTTTT.

The V call is TRBV7-3, the J call TRBJ2-3; D gene uncertain. V was trimmed by 0 bases and J by 5 bases, leaving 6 bases between them. Germline CDR1 reads SGHTA; CDR2 reads FQGTGA. The CDR3 contains 13 residues. Here the CDR3 reads CASSLTTGDTQYF. The CDR3 region has the DNA TGTGCCAGCAGCTTAACTACCGGAGATACGCAGTATTTT.

This chain connects TRBV21-1 to TRBJ2-1; the D segment call TRBD1 is taken from the table without a DNA check. TRBV21-1 is labeled a pseudogene. This CDR3 spans 17 amino acids. The CDR3 nucleotides are TGTGCCAGCAGCGACCTTCCACAGGGAGATAGGTACAATGAGCAGTTCTTC. It is translated as CASSDLPQGDRYNEQFF.

The chain combines TRBV5-1 with TRBJ1-4, with a tentative D call TRBD1 (6 bases). Germline V gives CDR1 SGHRS, CDR2 YFSETQ. The CDR3 totals 14 residues. The V and J ends lost 2 bases and 5 bases respectively, with 10 bases between them. The CDR3 sequence: CASSFGQGNEKLFF. The CDR3 nucleotides are TGCGCCAGCAGCTTCGGGCAGGGGAATGAAAAACTGTTTTTT.

The chain links TRBV5-4 to TRBJ2-7, with a weak D call TRBD1 (5 bases). Trimming cost V 0 bases and J 5 bases, with 12 bases left between them. The germline V gene encodes CDR1 SGHNT and CDR2 YYREEE (reference sequence). This CDR3 is 14 amino acids long. This chain's CDR3 is CASSLAGRVNEQYF. The CDR3 DNA follows: TGTGCCAGCAGCTTGGCCGGCAGGGTAAACGAGCAGTACTTC.

This rearrangement joins TRBV18 to TRBJ2-1, with a tentative D call TRBD1 (5 bases). CDR3 length: 14 amino acids. Germline CDR1 KGHSH, CDR2 LQKENI. V lost 2 bases and J 7 bases, leaving 12 bases between the germline ends. The CDR3 DNA is TGTGCCAGCTCACCAAGGGGTCCGATGAATGAGCAGTTCTTC. Encoded protein: CASSPRGPMNEQFF.

V and J are TRBV10-1 and TRBJ1-1; TRBD1 might be the D (5 bases). Germline CDR1 and CDR2: WNHNN and SYGVQD (reference sequence). The CDR3 is 12 residues long. V lost 3 bases and J lost 7, with 9 bases in between. The CDR3 loop reads CASSEGAGEAFF. DNA for the CDR3: TGCGCCAGCAGTGAAGGGGCGGGTGAAGCTTTCTTT.